This T cell receptor (beta chain) was sequenced for a study of T cells in Graves' hyperthyroidism and ophthalmopathy. Study-wide results and limits: Peripheral blood also featured most of the thyroid clonotypes expanded above 0.001.

There are 14 residues in the CDR3. With V trimmed by 11 bases and J by 7 bases, 9 bases remained unmatched. CDR1 and CDR2 from the germline V gene are SGHAT and FQNNGV. Diagnosis rested on symptoms, serum thyroxine and TRAb, thyroid ultrasound, and orbital computed tomography. From more than 8 ml of fresh peripheral blood, PBMCs were isolated. Amplified regions were TCR beta CDR3 sequences from RNA transcripts. A first-round RT-PCR of the TCR CDR3 used the HTBI primer set. Each CDR3 protein gets one entry after TCRdb re-called the multiplex PCR reads with MiXCR. Found here are under 300,000 distinct CDR3 sequences, about 14% of them singletons; the top ten hold more than 10%. The table lists this clonotype with a few counts. Its cognate antigen is unknown.

The receptor was isolated from a woman between 35 and 50 years old with Graves' hyperthyroidism that later progressed to Graves' ophthalmopathy. The V call is TRBV11-2, the J call TRBJ1-6, with 9 nucleotides matching TRBD1. Sequencing was done on a sample of blood. The CDR3 bases are TGTGCCCGTACCAGGACAGGGGAAAATTCACCCCTCCACTTT. It specifies CARTRTGENSPLHF. The complete variable domain, with remaining parts taken from reference TRBV11-2 and TRBJ1-6, reads EAGVAQSPRYKIIEKRQSVAFWCNPISGHATLYWYQQILGQGPKLLIQFQNNGVVDDSQLPKDRFSAERLKGVDSTLKIQPAKLEDSAVYLCARTRTGENSPLHFGNGTRLTVT.